This TCR beta chain was observed in a study of breast tumors, draining lymph nodes, adjacent tissues. This clonotype was detected ten times or more. Its antigen is not identified. General study points: That most tumor T cells come from lymph nodes remained unproven.

TCRdb reprocessed the multiplex PCR reads with MiXCR, giving one entry per CDR3 protein. The data contain approximately 90,000 distinct CDR3 sequences, more than 25% of them singletons. The V gene end was trimmed by 3 bases and the J gene end by 8 bases; junction bases not matched to a gene: 5. This CDR3 is built from 13 residues. Germline CDR1 and CDR2: SGHTA and FQGTGA. Samples came from axillary lymph nodes draining the breast cancer. The receptor was derived from a female donor with breast cancer. Some clones in this sample may be carry-over from other donors' samples. The sequencing input was axillary lymph node tissue. The genes are TRBV7-3 and TRBJ1-1; TRBD1 agrees at 8 bases. In DNA, the CDR3 is TGTGCCAGCAGCTTTACACAGGGGGGGGAAGCTTTCTTT. Encoded protein: CASSFTQGGEAFF.